In its sample, the clone carrying this T cell receptor (beta chain) was seen many times. The V end was cut by 0 bases, the J end by 8 bases, with 19 bases between. CDR3 length equals 17 residues. From germline, CDR1 is LGHNA and CDR2 YSLEER. The data derive from a study of T-cell reconstitution after alpha-beta-depleted transplantation in children. Unique molecular identifiers were incorporated into the prepared TCRbeta library. TCRdb redid the calling of the PCR reads with MiXCR, one entry per CDR3 protein. The data show 200,000 to 250,000 distinct CDR3 sequences, around 12% seen once. This chain links TRBV4-3 with TRBJ1-4; D may be TRBD1 (5 bases). The sequence was collected from a human donor who donated a stem cell graft to a child with acute lymphoblastic leukemia. The material sequenced was PBMCs from the stem cell graft donor, taken from the stem cell graft. CDR3 sequence reads: CASSQDPLVGGGEKLFF. CDR3 nucleotide sequence: TGCGCCAGCAGCCAAGATCCACTAGTCGGGGGAGGGGAAAAACTGTTTTTT.